These 23 T cell receptor beta chains share one sample of origin, sequenced in a study of blood T cell repertoires in COVID-19. Method: immunoSEQ multiplex PCR; TCRdb's copy keeps in-frame clones and lacks some. The sample shows about 160,000 clones, more than 75% of them seen only once. Material: peripheral blood. Receptors were obtained from a man aged 35-49 years with acute or convalescent COVID-19.

The rearrangement uses TRBV24-1 and TRBJ1-1, with a tentative D call TRBD1 (5 bases). Looked up from germline, CDR1 is KGHDR and CDR2 is SFDVKD. V was shortened by 3 bases and J by 10 bases, with 14 bases between the two germline ends. This CDR3 comprises 13 residues. The CDR3 sequence: CATSDPRGGRAFF. Here the CDR3 DNA reads TGTGCCACCAGTGATCCCCGTGGGGGGAGAGCTTTCTTT.

This chain joins TRBV27 and TRBJ2-2; possible D gene TRBD1, 5 bases. From germline, CDR1 is MNHEY and CDR2 SMNVEV (reference sequence). Trimming left V 4 bases short and J 5 bases short, with 11 bases between. The CDR3 runs 14 residues. The CDR3 nucleotides are TGTGCCAGCAGTTCTAACAGGAATACCGGGGAGCTGTTTTTT. This sequence encodes CASSSNRNTGELFF.

The chain carries TRBV3-1 (or the pseudogene TRBV3-2) and TRBJ1-1, with 7 nucleotides matching TRBD1. Trimming cost V 4 bases and J 1 base; bases outside gene matches: 3. This CDR3 contains 14 residues. The germline V gene has CDR1 LGHDT and CDR2 YNNKEL (reference sequence). The CDR3 spells CASSLDRANTEAFF. The CDR3 DNA reads TGTGCCAGCAGCCTCGACAGGGCGAACACTGAAGCTTTCTTT.

The genes are TRBV5-6 and TRBJ2-2; 10 positions agree with TRBD2. This CDR3 spans 17 amino acids. Losses at the gene ends were 1 base for V and 1 base for J; bases not matched to a gene: 4. The germline gives CDR1 SGHDT, CDR2 YYEEEE. CDR3 sequence: CASSLRTSGRNTGELFF. CDR3 bases: TGTGCCAGCAGCTTGAGGACTAGCGGAAGGAACACCGGGGAGCTGTTTTTT. Combining the CDR3 with reference TRBV5-6 and TRBJ2-2 gives the whole variable domain DAGVTQSPTHLIKTRGQQVTLRCSPKSGHDTVSWYQQALGQGPQFIFQYYEEEERQRGNFPDRFSGHQFPNYSSELNVNALLLGDSALYLCASSLRTSGRNTGELFFGEGSRLTVL.

V and J are TRBV3-1 (or the pseudogene TRBV3-2) and TRBJ1-1, with 9 bases that match TRBD1. This CDR3 has 15 amino acids. After removal of 3 bases from V and 3 bases from J, the junction contained 5 bases not matched to a gene. Germline assignment: CDR1 LGHDT and CDR2 YNNKEL (reference sequence). CDR3 sequence reads: CASSQGQGRHTEAFF. In nucleotides, the CDR3 is TGTGCCAGCAGCCAGGGACAGGGCCGTCACACTGAAGCTTTCTTT.

This chain links TRBV28 with TRBJ1-6; no reliable D call. The CDR3 loop spans 14 amino acids. V gave up 6 bases and J gave up 4 bases, with 10 bases separating them. The germline V gene encodes CDR1 MDHEN and CDR2 SYDVKM. The CDR3 DNA reads TGTGCCAGCAGCCCTGGGAGGTATAATTCACCCCTCCACTTT. Translated: CASSPGRYNSPLHF.

This chain uses TRBV6-4 with TRBJ1-2, with TRBD1 matching over 9 bases. The germline V gene encodes CDR1 MRHNA and CDR2 SNTAGT. The CDR3 has 13 residues. V was clipped by 4 bases and J by 7 bases; unmatched bases: 4. The CDR3 spells CASSASGQGGYTF. Written as DNA, the CDR3 is TGTGCCAGCAGTGCCTCGGGACAGGGTGGCTACACCTTC.

The rearrangement uses TRBV14 and TRBJ1-2, with a weak D call TRBD1 (6 bases). The length of the CDR3 is 16 residues. The V gene's germline CDR1 is SGHDN and CDR2 FVKESK. Trimming pared 1 base from V and 8 bases from J, leaving 20 bases between. The CDR3 coding sequence is TGTGCCAGCAGCCAAGTGGGGGCCAGGCAATCTGGGGGCTACACCTTC. Its protein is CASSQVGARQSGGYTF.

This clone has only a few counts. The chain is built from TRBV4-1 and TRBJ1-2; no reliable D call. The CDR3 loop spans 16 amino acids. CDR1 MGHRA and CDR2 YSYEKL come from the germline V gene. V was cut by 4 bases and J by 4 bases, with 19 bases left in between. CDR3 protein: CASSLLFVPQAYGYTF. The CDR3 DNA sequence: TGCGCCAGCAGCCTTCTCTTTGTACCTCAGGCCTATGGCTACACCTTC.

The gene calls are TRBV11-1 and TRBJ2-7; maybe TRBD2 (6 bases). Germline V lookup: CDR1 SGHAT, CDR2 FQDESV (reference sequence). This CDR3 has 16 amino acids. V shed 4 bases and J shed 7 bases, with 23 bases lying between them. The CDR3 reads CASSYRGSKGVLEQYF. CDR3 sequence (DNA): TGTGCCAGCAGCTACCGGGGGTCGAAGGGAGTGCTGGAGCAGTACTTC.

This clone was observed a few times. The chain recombines TRBV12-5 with TRBJ2-1; D gene unclear. Germline-derived CDR1 and CDR2 are LGHNT and FRNRAP. V was clipped by 1 base and J by 7 bases, with 8 bases between them. The CDR3 consists of 13 residues. CDR3 sequence: CASGLDFWNEQFF. The CDR3 DNA sequence: TGTGCTAGTGGTTTGGACTTCTGGAATGAGCAGTTCTTC.

This clone turned up a few times. The chain links TRBV6-5 to TRBJ2-1, with D perhaps TRBD2 (6 bases). The CDR3 length is 13 residues. V lost 5 bases, J lost 3 bases, and 8 bases lay in between. Looked up from germline, CDR1 is MNHEY and CDR2 is SVGAGI. The CDR3 nucleotides read TGTGCCAGCAGTCCGACTAGCTACAATGAGCAGTTCTTC. It yields the protein CASSPTSYNEQFF.

J is TRBJ2-2 and V is TRBV27, with 8 bases that match TRBD1. The V and J ends lost 9 bases and 5 bases, in that order; junction bases with no gene match: 8. Germline values: CDR1 MNHEY, CDR2 SMNVEV (reference sequence). This CDR3 is 14 amino acids long. The CDR3 is CASAGQGRTGELFF. The CDR3 region has the DNA TGTGCCAGTGCCGGACAGGGAAGAACCGGGGAGCTGTTTTTT.

The CDR3 region has the DNA TGTGCCAGCAGCCAAGATCGATGGGGACAGATTGAGTCAACTAATGAAAAACTGTTTTTT. It yields the protein CASSQDRWGQIESTNEKLFF. The J gene is TRBJ1-4, the V gene TRBV3-1 (or the pseudogene TRBV3-2), with TRBD1 matching over 7 bases. Germline values: CDR1 LGHDT, CDR2 YNNKEL (reference sequence). With 0 bases clipped from V and 0 bases from J, the junction kept 13 bases outside the gene matches. This CDR3 has 20 amino acids.

The chain recombines TRBV7-2 with TRBJ1-5, with 7 bases aligning to TRBD1. The length of the CDR3 is 13 residues. V was pared by 1 base and J by 12 bases, with 6 bases of the junction left unmatched. The germline gives CDR1 SGHTA, CDR2 FQGNSA. CDR3 nucleotides: TGTGCCAGCAGCTTAGTCCGGGACAGCAACCAGCATTTT. It encodes CASSLVRDSNQHF.

There are a few counts of this clone. The CDR3 here is CASSLVWGGSTDTQYF. The DNA of the CDR3 is TGTGCCAGCAGCTTAGTGTGGGGGGGGAGCACAGATACGCAGTATTTT. The J gene is TRBJ2-3, the V gene TRBV11-2, with 7 bases lining up with TRBD2. The germline V gene encodes CDR1 SGHAT and CDR2 FQNNGV. Unmatched junction bases numbered 4, after V lost 1 base and J lost 0 bases. The CDR3 is made up of 16 amino acids.

The chain recombines TRBV5-1 with TRBJ2-1; 11 bases are shared with TRBD2. Germline CDR1 and CDR2: SGHRS and YFSETQ. There are 14 residues in the CDR3. J gave up 7 bases and V 4 bases, and 4 bases lay outside the gene matches. CDR3 coding DNA: TGCGCCAGCAGCGTCCCTAGCGGGAGGAATGAGCAGTTCTTC. Translation gives CASSVPSGRNEQFF.

This chain connects TRBV9 to TRBJ1-2; 9 bases match TRBD1. This CDR3 is built from 14 residues. V was clipped by 3 bases and J by 8 bases; unmatched bases: 8. CDR1 and CDR2 (germline): SGDLS, YYNGEE. The CDR3 loop reads CASSGTGATLGYTF. CDR3 DNA: TGTGCCAGCAGCGGGACAGGGGCCACACTCGGCTACACCTTC.

This rearrangement joins TRBV11-1 to TRBJ2-1, with D perhaps matching TRBD2 (6 bases). V was shortened by 5 bases and J by 4 bases, with 18 bases between the two germline ends. This CDR3 is built from 16 residues. Germline CDR1 reads SGHAT; CDR2 reads FQDESV (reference sequence). The chain's CDR3 is CASSAERGRIYNEQFF. CDR3 DNA: TGTGCCAGCAGCGCCGAACGGGGGAGAATTTACAATGAGCAGTTCTTC.

The genes are TRBV24-1 and TRBJ2-2; TRBD1 aligns across 10 bases. The CDR3 is 16 residues long. Germline CDR1 is KGHDR and CDR2 is SFDVKD. The ends lost 4 bases at V and 6 bases at J; junction bases unmatched: 7. The CDR3 spells CATSDPRQGAAGELFF. CDR3 in DNA: TGTGCCACCAGTGACCCGCGACAGGGGGCAGCCGGGGAGCTGTTTTTT.

The CDR3 here is CASSPGTGRATNEKLFF. DNA for the CDR3: TGTGCCAGCAGTCCAGGGACAGGTCGGGCAACTAATGAAAAACTGTTTTTT. V usage is TRBV27 and J usage is TRBJ1-4; 8 positions agree with TRBD1. The CDR3 extends over 17 amino acids. With V trimmed by 5 bases and J by 0 bases, 8 bases remained unmatched. From germline, CDR1 is MNHEY and CDR2 SMNVEV (reference sequence).

This clone showed up just once. V gene TRBV9 combines with J gene TRBJ2-3, with 10 bases matching TRBD2. Germline-derived CDR1 and CDR2 are SGDLS and YYNGEE. Trimming at V came to 0 bases and at J to 6 bases, leaving 7 bases not matched to a gene. This CDR3 region has 16 residues. For the CDR3, the DNA is TGTGCCAGCAGCGTAGTTACAGCGGGGGGGCAGGATACGCAGTATTTT. Protein: CASSVVTAGGQDTQYF.

The rearrangement links TRBV28 to TRBJ1-5; 9 bases are a match to TRBD1. CDR1 is MDHEN and CDR2 is SYDVKM in the germline V gene. The V segment lost 5 bases and the J segment 7 bases; nucleotides outside the gene matches: 12. The CDR3 contains 16 residues. The CDR3, as DNA: TGTGCCAGCAGTCCCCTACAGGGGGCCGGGGGCCAGCCCCAGCATTTT. Protein product: CASSPLQGAGGQPQHF.